The 13 T cell receptor beta chains given below trace back to one sample, sequenced in a study of blood T cell repertoires in COVID-19. Generated by immunoSEQ multiplex PCR, the TCRdb table keeps only in-frame clones and is missing some. The sample lists roughly 260,000 clones; under 90% were seen once. Sequencing used PBMCs or T cells enriched from blood (not recorded which). These receptors were obtained from a middle-aged woman who had been exposed to COVID-19.

The chain uses TRBV9 and TRBJ1-1; 9 nucleotides align to TRBD1. V gave up 0 bases and J gave up 4 bases; unmatched junction bases: 7. This CDR3 comprises 16 residues. Germline V gene data show CDR1 as SGDLS and CDR2 as YYNGEE. The CDR3 bases are TGTGCCAGCAGCGTAGGTGGGACAGGGAGGGGCACTGAAGCTTTCTTT. It specifies CASSVGGTGRGTEAFF.

The V call is TRBV6-6, the J call TRBJ1-6, with 7 bases fitting TRBD1. This CDR3 spans 15 amino acids. V shed 5 bases, J shed 5 bases, and the junction held 6 bases outside the gene matches. Germline V gene lookup returns CDR1 MNHNY and CDR2 SVGAGI (reference sequence). CDR3 coding DNA: TGTGCCAGCAGTGACCGACAGGGAGATAATTCACCCCTCCACTTT. It specifies CASSDRQGDNSPLHF.

This chain uses TRBV28 with TRBJ1-5; maybe TRBD1 (5 bases). The CDR3 sequence is 16 residues long. The ends were cut back, 2 bases at V and 6 bases at J, with 17 bases in the middle. Looked up from germline, CDR1 is MDHEN and CDR2 is SYDVKM. The CDR3 here is CASSLTFSGRAQPQHF. The CDR3 DNA reads as TGTGCCAGCAGTTTAACCTTCTCAGGGAGGGCTCAGCCCCAGCATTTT.

This clone showed up just once. V usage is TRBV25-1 and J usage is TRBJ1-6; 9 nucleotides align to TRBD1. The trim removed 2 bases at V and 10 bases at J, leaving 6 bases unmatched. CDR3 length: 15 residues. Germline V gives CDR1 MGHDK, CDR2 SYGVNS. In DNA form, the CDR3 reads TGTGCCAGCAGTGAAGGACAGGGGCTGGGGTCACCCCTCCACTTT. Encoded protein: CASSEGQGLGSPLHF.

The chain is built from TRBV19 and TRBJ2-6, with 9 bases aligning to TRBD1. The CDR3 loop spans 18 amino acids. CDR1 and CDR2 (germline): LNHDA, SQIVND (reference sequence). The V and J ends lost 5 bases and 0 bases, in that order; junction bases with no gene match: 8. The CDR3 DNA reads TGTGCCAGTAGTGCAGCCGGGACAGGGCTCTCTGGGGCCAACGTCCTGACTTTC. Residues: CASSAAGTGLSGANVLTF.

This sequence joins TRBV5-1 and TRBJ2-3; 9 bases map to TRBD2. The germline V gene encodes CDR1 SGHRS and CDR2 YFSETQ. This CDR3 is built from 15 residues. With V trimmed by 7 bases and J by 2 bases, 8 bases remained unmatched. In DNA form, the CDR3 reads TGCGCCAGCGGATCTAGCGGGGCTTACACAGATACGCAGTATTTT. Its protein product is CASGSSGAYTDTQYF.

This clone came up once. The rearrangement joins TRBV6-5 to TRBJ1-6; 7 positions agree with TRBD1. The germline gives CDR1 MNHEY, CDR2 SVGAGI. The CDR3 has 13 amino acids. With V trimmed by 8 bases and J by 7 bases, 5 bases remained unmatched. The CDR3 DNA reads as TGTGCCAGCCGGCAGGGGGTAAATTCACCCCTCCACTTT. It specifies CASRQGVNSPLHF.

The chain combines TRBV6-1 with TRBJ1-2, with a possible D match to TRBD1 (6 bases). V was pared by 3 bases and J by 4 bases, with 18 bases between. Germline V gene data show CDR1 as MNHNS and CDR2 as SASEGT. The CDR3 extends over 16 amino acids. The CDR3 reads CASSDGQRGFSYGYTF. CDR3 coding DNA: TGTGCCAGCAGTGATGGACAGCGCGGATTCTCCTATGGCTACACCTTC.

This clone has only a few counts. This rearrangement joins TRBV7-7 to TRBJ2-2; TRBD1 is a possible D gene (6 bases). The CDR3 consists of 16 residues. V lost 4 bases, J lost 0 bases, and 12 bases lay in between. Germline V gives CDR1 SSHAT, CDR2 FNYEAQ (reference sequence). CDR3 amino acids: CASSSGKGANTGELFF. CDR3 bases: TGTGCCAGCAGCTCCGGGAAGGGGGCGAACACCGGGGAGCTGTTTTTT.

This rearrangement joins TRBV9 to TRBJ2-3; 14 nucleotides match TRBD2. The V gene's germline CDR1 is SGDLS and CDR2 YYNGEE. V gave up 3 bases and J gave up 2 bases; unmatched junction bases: 5. The CDR3 has 17 amino acids. The chain's CDR3 is CASSARTSGGYTDTQYF. CDR3 DNA sequence: TGTGCCAGCAGCGCACGGACTAGCGGGGGGTACACAGATACGCAGTATTTT.

V usage is TRBV7-8 and J usage is TRBJ2-7; the match to TRBD1 covers 9 bases. This CDR3 is built from 15 residues. Per the germline V gene, CDR1 is SGHVS and CDR2 is FQNEAQ. V trimming: 5 bases; J trimming: 6 bases; junction bases outside the gene matches: 11. CDR3 region: CASSTLGTGRGEQYF. The CDR3 coding sequence is TGTGCCAGCAGCACCCTCGGGACAGGGAGGGGCGAGCAGTACTTC. Full variable domain (rest looked up from reference TRBV7-8 and TRBJ2-7): GAGVSQSPRYKVAKRGQDVALRCDPISGHVSLFWYQQALGQGPEFLTYFQNEAQLDKSGLPSDRFFAERPEGSVSTLKIQRTQQEDSAVYLCASSTLGTGRGEQYFGPGTRLTVT.

This chain joins TRBV5-4 and TRBJ1-1, with D maybe TRBD1 (5 bases). Trimming cost V 4 bases and J 0 bases, with 13 bases left between them. From germline, CDR1 is SGHNT and CDR2 YYREEE (reference sequence). CDR3 length: 15 residues. The CDR3 DNA follows: TGTGCCAGCAGCCCACGGGGGGAGATGAACACTGAAGCTTTCTTT. It codes for CASSPRGEMNTEAFF.

The rearrangement joins TRBV12-3 or TRBV12-4 to TRBJ2-1; possible D gene TRBD1, 5 bases. This CDR3 comprises 11 residues. The ends were cut back, 2 bases at V and 12 bases at J, with 8 bases in the middle. In DNA form, the CDR3 reads TGTGCCAGCAGTTTAAGGGGATCGCAGTTCTTC. Protein sequence: CASSLRGSQFF.